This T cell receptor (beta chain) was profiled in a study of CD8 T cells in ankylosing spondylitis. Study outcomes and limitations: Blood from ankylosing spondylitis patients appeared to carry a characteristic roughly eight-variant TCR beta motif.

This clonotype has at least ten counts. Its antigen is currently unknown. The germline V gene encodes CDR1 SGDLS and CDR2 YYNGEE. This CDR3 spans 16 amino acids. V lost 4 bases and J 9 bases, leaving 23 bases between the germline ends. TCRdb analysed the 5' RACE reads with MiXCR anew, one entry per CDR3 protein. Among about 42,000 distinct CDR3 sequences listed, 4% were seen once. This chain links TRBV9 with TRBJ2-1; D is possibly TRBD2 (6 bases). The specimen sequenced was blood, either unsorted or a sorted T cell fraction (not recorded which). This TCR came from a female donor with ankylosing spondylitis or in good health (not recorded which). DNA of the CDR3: TGTGCCAGCAGCCCGACGGAGGGTACCCCAAACGGTGAGCAGTTCTTC. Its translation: CASSPTEGTPNGEQFF.